Listed below are T cell receptor beta chains from one sample, sequenced in a study of cytomegalovirus exposure and HLA in healthy donors. Assay: immunoSEQ multiplex PCR; the TCRdb copy retains only in-frame clones and omits some. The sample lists 150,000 to 200,000 clones; more than 80% were seen once. Sequencing used PBMCs. The receptors stem from a boy between 5 and 17 years old in good health and CMV-seronegative. CDR3s include the opening cysteine and the closing phenylalanine or tryptophan. The order of the fields is CDR3 length, clone size, D gene, V gene, J gene, CDR3 protein, CDR3 DNA. A D gene is named only where the DNA matches it firmly. For some rows the clone size is stated as once, few or many, or as a class when expanded; others skip it.

>15|.|.|TRBV10-3|TRBJ2-7
CATLTMDFSSYEQYF
TGTGCCACCCTAACCATGGACTTCAGCTCCTACGAGCAGTACTTC
>16|.|TRBD1|TRBV12-5|TRBJ1-2
CASGSPGQGAHIGYTF
TGTGCTAGTGGCTCGCCGGGACAGGGGGCTCACATTGGCTACACCTTC
>15|.|.|TRBV7-3|TRBJ1-1
CASSLNLVGRTEAFF
TGTGCCAGCAGCTTAAATTTGGTGGGGCGGACTGAAGCTTTCTTT
>13|.|.|TRBV10-3|TRBJ1-2
CAISEAGRYGYTF
TGTGCCATCAGTGAGGCAGGGCGGTATGGCTACACCTTC
>12|.|.|TRBV18|TRBJ1-1
CASSPTDREAFF
TGTGCCAGCTCACCAACGGACAGAGAAGCTTTCTTT
>14|.|TRBD2|TRBV30|TRBJ2-5
CAWRLSGRGETQYF
TGTGCCTGGAGACTAAGCGGGAGGGGAGAGACCCAGTACTTC
>13|.|.|TRBV6-1|TRBJ2-7
CASSGGGSYEQYF
TGTGCCAGCAGTGGCGGCGGTTCCTACGAGCAGTACTTC
>13|.|.|TRBV10-3|TRBJ1-1
CAIRDRVNTEAFF
TGTGCCATCAGAGACAGAGTGAACACTGAAGCTTTCTTT
>19|.|.|TRBV28|TRBJ1-1
CASRIDFRAVFTMNTEAFF
TGTGCCAGCAGGATTGACTTCAGGGCGGTCTTTACCATGAACACTGAAGCTTTCTTT
>16|.|TRBD1|TRBV19|TRBJ2-7
CASSIQQDRAGYEQYF
TGTGCCAGTAGTATTCAACAGGACAGGGCTGGGTACGAGCAGTACTTC
>13|.|TRBD1|TRBV19|TRBJ1-2
CASHDRGLLDYTF
TGTGCCAGTCACGACAGGGGCCTTCTTGACTACACCTTC
>15|.|.|TRBV5-1|TRBJ2-3
CASSLVWGPGDTQYF
TGCGCCAGCAGCTTGGTTTGGGGCCCAGGGGATACGCAGTATTTT
>18|.|TRBD1|TRBV6-1|TRBJ1-2
CASSEVSPRGVDYYGYTF
TGTGCCAGCAGTGAAGTATCTCCCAGGGGGGTCGATTACTATGGCTACACCTTC
>14|once|TRBD2|TRBV29-1|TRBJ2-7
CSVTSLAGAYEQYF
TGCAGCGTGACCTCTCTCGCGGGAGCTTACGAGCAGTACTTC
>13|.|.|TRBV5-1|TRBJ2-1
CASSWTVSNEQFF
TGCGCCAGCAGCTGGACAGTGTCCAATGAGCAGTTCTTC
>14|once|.|TRBV6-6|TRBJ2-7
CASSTSPGTYEQYF
TGTGCCAGCAGTACCTCTCCCGGGACCTACGAGCAGTACTTC
>14|.|.|TRBV11-2|TRBJ1-1
CASSLDTQDTEAFF
TGTGCCAGCAGCTTGGACACACAGGATACTGAAGCTTTCTTT
>15|few|TRBD1|TRBV6-1|TRBJ1-4
CASSGRTGGNEKLFF
TGTGCCAGCAGTGGTCGGACAGGGGGCAACGAAAAACTGTTTTTT
>13|.|.|TRBV10-1|TRBJ2-7
CARNRAPSYEQYF
TGCGCCAGAAATCGAGCCCCCTCCTACGAGCAGTACTTC
>16|.|.|TRBV4-1|TRBJ1-6
CASSTGVLSGNSPLHF
TGCGCCAGCAGCACGGGAGTACTCAGTGGTAATTCACCCCTCCACTTT
>13|.|.|TRBV5-1|TRBJ2-5
CASSLNGQETQYF
TGCGCCAGCAGCTTGAACGGTCAAGAGACCCAGTACTTC
>15|.|TRBD2|TRBV11-2|TRBJ2-1
CASSLYSGGRNEQFF
TGTGCCAGCAGCTTATACTCGGGGGGACGAAATGAGCAGTTCTTC
>14|few|TRBD1|TRBV6-5|TRBJ2-7
CASSSGQGAGEQYF
TGTGCCAGCAGTTCCGGGCAGGGGGCAGGGGAGCAGTACTTC
>16|.|TRBD1|TRBV6-5|TRBJ1-4
CASSYDSGTGALKLFF
TGTGCCAGCAGTTACGACTCCGGGACAGGGGCATTAAAACTGTTTTTT
>15|few|TRBD2|TRBV10-3|TRBJ2-7
CAISRSGGETYEQYF
TGTGCCATCAGCCGTAGCGGGGGGGAAACCTACGAGCAGTACTTC
>14|.|TRBD1|TRBV19|TRBJ1-5
CASSGTGGNQPQHF
TGTGCCAGCAGCGGGACAGGGGGCAATCAGCCCCAGCATTTT
>14|.|TRBD1|TRBV11-2|TRBJ1-1
CASSPRTGGTEAFF
TGTGCCAGCAGCCCCCGGACAGGGGGGACTGAAGCTTTCTTT
>14|.|.|TRBV30|TRBJ1-2
CAWWGEGSNYGYTF
TGTGCCTGGTGGGGTGAGGGTTCAAACTATGGCTACACCTTC
>16|.|.|TRBV7-2|TRBJ2-4
CASSLHGNPGDFIQYF
TGTGCCAGCAGCTTGCATGGGAACCCCGGGGACTTTATTCAGTACTTC
>16|.|TRBD1|TRBV19|TRBJ2-7
CASSIFSSQGANEQYF
TGTGCCAGTAGTATCTTTAGCTCACAGGGGGCGAACGAGCAGTACTTC
>11|.|.|TRBV30|TRBJ1-2
CAWSVQGRHTF
TGTGCCTGGAGTGTACAGGGAAGACACACCTTC
>14|.|.|TRBV6-6|TRBJ1-2
CASSYRDKNYGYTF
TGTGCCAGCAGTTACCGCGACAAGAACTATGGCTACACCTTC
>13|.|.|TRBV30|TRBJ2-7
CAWSSGGGDEQYF
TGTGCCTGGAGTAGCGGCGGAGGCGACGAGCAGTACTTC
>11|.|.|TRBV25-1|TRBJ2-4
CASSALEIQYF
TGTGCCAGCAGTGCCCTTGAGATTCAGTACTTC
>14|.|.|TRBV7-2|TRBJ1-2
CASTEGLDNYGYTF
TGTGCCAGCACCGAGGGACTTGATAACTATGGCTACACCTTC
>16|.|.|TRBV4-2|TRBJ1-2
CASSQDAARVSGGYTF
TGTGCCAGCAGCCAAGATGCGGCCAGGGTCTCGGGTGGCTACACCTTC
>15|.|TRBD1|TRBV11-3|TRBJ1-1
CASSLGPGGITEAFF
TGTGCCAGCAGCTTAGGGCCAGGGGGAATCACTGAAGCTTTCTTT
>17|.|TRBD2|TRBV7-2|TRBJ2-3
CASSKGLAGASGDTQYF
TGTGCCAGCAGCAAAGGACTAGCGGGAGCGTCGGGAGATACGCAGTATTTT
>18|once|TRBD1|TRBV7-2|TRBJ1-6
CASSLRLQGASYNSPLHF
TGTGCCAGCAGCTTACGGTTGCAGGGGGCGTCCTATAATTCACCCCTCCACTTT
>15|few|.|TRBV4-2|TRBJ1-4
CASSQVDGEGEKLFF
TGTGCCAGCAGCCAAGTAGACGGGGAGGGTGAAAAACTGTTTTTT
>15|few|.|TRBV30|TRBJ2-2
CAWSVSSLGAGELFF
TGTGCCTGGAGCGTTTCTAGTTTGGGAGCCGGGGAGCTGTTTTTT
>15|.|TRBD2|TRBV11-3|TRBJ2-1
CASSLGGLADNEQFF
TGTGCCAGCAGCTTAGGAGGACTAGCGGACAATGAGCAGTTCTTC
>16|.|TRBD2|TRBV5-1|TRBJ2-7
CASSLDSSGGIYEQYF
TGCGCCAGCAGCTTGGATTCTAGCGGGGGGATCTACGAGCAGTACTTC
>16|.|.|TRBV6-6|TRBJ1-2
CASSQAGGEKNYGYTF
TGTGCCAGCAGCCAGGCGGGGGGGGAAAAAAACTATGGCTACACCTTC
>12|.|.|TRBV9|TRBJ2-5
CASSVAEETQYF
TGTGCCAGCAGCGTAGCTGAAGAGACCCAGTACTTC
>17|.|.|TRBV9|TRBJ1-6
CASSVDARSSYNSPLHF
TGTGCCAGCAGCGTAGATGCCAGAAGCTCCTATAATTCACCCCTCCACTTT
>13|.|.|TRBV27|TRBJ2-7
CASSPGGPYEQYF
TGTGCCAGCAGCCCCGGGGGGCCCTACGAGCAGTACTTC
>16|.|.|TRBV6-5|TRBJ1-6
CASSSDRGGYGSPLHF
TGTGCCAGCAGTTCGGATCGGGGGGGTTACGGTTCACCCCTCCACTTT
>12|.|.|TRBV10-2|TRBJ1-5
CATGNGNQPQHF
TGCGCCACAGGAAACGGCAATCAGCCCCAGCATTTT
>16|.|.|TRBV27|TRBJ2-7
CASSYMAPGVNYEQYF
TGTGCCAGCAGTTATATGGCCCCAGGGGTTAACTACGAGCAGTACTTC
>15|.|TRBD1|TRBV7-2|TRBJ2-1
CASSLVGQGYNEQFF
TGTGCCAGCAGCTTAGTGGGACAGGGGTACAATGAGCAGTTCTTC
>14|.|.|TRBV7-3|TRBJ1-1
CASRLQGEGTEAFF
TGTGCCAGCAGGCTACAGGGTGAGGGCACTGAAGCTTTCTTT
>15|.|TRBD1|TRBV6-1|TRBJ2-7
CASRRETGGFYEQYF
TGTGCCAGCAGGAGGGAGACAGGGGGCTTCTACGAGCAGTACTTC
>11|.|.|TRBV27|TRBJ2-7
CASPGPPEQYF
TGTGCCAGCCCTGGGCCTCCCGAGCAGTACTTC
>13|.|.|TRBV30|TRBJ1-4
CAWGAGGGEKLFF
TGTGCCTGGGGGGCAGGCGGCGGTGAAAAACTGTTTTTT
>15|few|TRBD2|TRBV4-3|TRBJ2-7
CASSLIAGGDYEQYF
TGCGCCAGCAGCCTTATAGCGGGAGGGGACTACGAGCAGTACTTC
>16|.|TRBD2|TRBV5-1|TRBJ2-1
CASSSQAGSSYNEQFF
TGCGCCAGCAGCTCCCAAGCGGGGAGCTCCTACAATGAGCAGTTCTTC
>18|few|TRBD1|TRBV5-4|TRBJ1-2
CASSSTRGQGAFGYGYTF
TGTGCCAGCAGTTCAACTCGGGGACAGGGGGCATTTGGCTATGGCTACACCTTC
>15|.|TRBD1|TRBV5-6|TRBJ2-7
CASRYRDRAFSEQYF
TGTGCCAGCAGGTACCGGGACAGGGCCTTCTCCGAGCAGTACTTC
>15|.|TRBD1|TRBV4-3|TRBJ1-5
CASSQEEGAGQPQHF
TGCGCCAGCAGCCAAGAGGAGGGGGCGGGGCAGCCCCAGCATTTT